The 19 T cell receptor beta chains given below trace back to one sample, sequenced in a study of a mutant IDH1 vaccine in newly diagnosed glioma. Their cognate antigens are unknown. Clones were sequenced by immunoSEQ multiplex PCR, and TCRdb holds only the in-frame ones, with some missing. The top ten clones hold under 6% of a sample with 35,000 to 45,000 clones, approximately 80% of them seen once. As for time point: week 35, safety follow-up. The content of each vaccine dose was 300 ug of mutant IDH1 20-mer peptide, and topical imiquimod accompanied it. The input for sequencing was PBMCs, taken from a glioma patient whose treatment included an IDH1 peptide vaccine. The receptors stem from a woman between 50 and 59 years old with glioma.

This chain connects TRBV6-6 to TRBJ1-5; tentative D call: TRBD1 (5 bases). Germline assignment: CDR1 MNHNY and CDR2 SVGAGI (reference sequence). Trimming removed 5 bases at V and 4 bases at J, with 18 bases between. The CDR3 loop spans 16 amino acids. CDR3 residues: CASSPEVGGKNQPQHF. CDR3 nucleotide sequence: TGTGCCAGCAGTCCTGAGGTGGGGGGGAAGAATCAGCCCCAGCATTTT.

The chain has TRBV28 and TRBJ2-5; the match to TRBD2 covers 8 bases. CDR1 is MDHEN and CDR2 is SYDVKM in the germline V gene. The length of the CDR3 is 14 residues. V shed 8 bases and J 9 bases; nucleotides not matched to a gene: 14. The CDR3 region is CASLPQGLVGSQYF. CDR3 DNA: TGTGCCAGCCTCCCGCAGGGACTAGTAGGTTCCCAGTACTTC.

The chain carries TRBV7-2 and TRBJ1-5; 9 bases agree with TRBD1. Germline values: CDR1 SGHTA, CDR2 FQGNSA. The CDR3 extends over 15 amino acids. J was trimmed by 2 bases and V by 3 bases; bases with no gene match: 2. CDR3 in DNA: TGTGCCAGCAGCTTCGGACAGGGGCGCAATCAGCCCCAGCATTTT. Residues: CASSFGQGRNQPQHF.

V is TRBV2 and J is TRBJ1-2; D uncertain. Germline-derived CDR1 and CDR2 are SNHLY and FYNNEI. V lost 5 bases and J lost 7, with 14 bases in between. This CDR3 is built from 13 residues. The CDR3: CASSPDLGLGYTF. CDR3 DNA sequence: TGTGCCAGCAGTCCGGACCTGGGTCTTGGCTACACCTTC.

The rearrangement joins TRBV27 to TRBJ1-6, with TRBD1 as a possible D gene (6 bases). V lost 6 bases and J 7 bases, leaving 19 bases between the germline ends. The germline gives CDR1 MNHEY, CDR2 SMNVEV (reference sequence). The CDR3 loop spans 16 amino acids. For the CDR3, the DNA is TGTGCCAGCAGAATTTCCCGGGACACCCGGAATTCACCCCTCCACTTT. This sequence encodes CASRISRDTRNSPLHF.

The rearrangement joins TRBV6-5 to TRBJ1-2; 7 nucleotides match TRBD1. The CDR3 runs 15 residues. CDR1 is MNHEY and CDR2 is SVGAGI in the germline V gene. J lost 7 bases, V lost 2 bases, and 10 bases had no gene match. This chain's CDR3 is CASSYLGQDARGYTF. DNA for the CDR3: TGTGCCAGCAGTTACCTTGGACAGGACGCCCGTGGCTACACCTTC.

The V and J genes are TRBV27 and TRBJ1-2; no clear D gene. The V gene lost 0 bases and the J gene lost 2 bases, with 4 bases spanning the gap. This CDR3 comprises 13 residues. Germline V gene sequence: CDR1 MNHEY, CDR2 SMNVEV (reference sequence). CDR3: CASSLSRNYGYTF. CDR3 nucleotide sequence: TGTGCCAGCAGTTTATCACGAAACTATGGCTACACCTTC.

The J gene is TRBJ1-1, the V gene TRBV18, with no clear D. This CDR3 is built from 15 residues. V lost 3 bases to trimming and J lost 1 base, with 12 bases between them. From germline, CDR1 is KGHSH and CDR2 LQKENI. The CDR3 nucleotides read TGTGCCAGCTCACCCGTAGTGGGCGAGAACACTGAAGCTTTCTTT. Its protein is CASSPVVGENTEAFF. Full variable domain (remainder filled in from reference TRBV18 and TRBJ1-1): NAGVMQNPRHLVRRRGQEARLRCSPMKGHSHVYWYRQLPEEGLKFMVYLQKENIIDESGMPKERFSAEFPKEGPSILRIQQVVRGDSAAYFCASSPVVGENTEAFFGQGTRLTVV.

This clone was picked up one time. The gene calls are TRBV7-2 and TRBJ2-1; no definite D call. V was trimmed by 3 bases and J by 6 bases, leaving 6 bases between them. The germline CDR1 and CDR2 sequences are SGHTA and FQGNSA. CDR3 length equals 12 residues. The CDR3 region is CASSLFSNEQFF. The CDR3 DNA follows: TGTGCCAGCAGCTTGTTCTCCAATGAGCAGTTCTTC.

The chain joins TRBV5-1 to TRBJ2-6, with D hard to call. The CDR3 runs 18 residues. V gave up 0 bases and J gave up 0 bases, with 13 bases separating them. Looked up from germline, CDR1 is SGHRS and CDR2 is YFSETQ. CDR3 protein: CASSLDSPVSSGANVLTF. The CDR3 region has the DNA TGCGCCAGCAGCTTGGATTCCCCGGTAAGCTCTGGGGCCAACGTCCTGACTTTC.

The genes are TRBV9 and TRBJ2-7; unclear D gene. Looked up from germline, CDR1 is SGDLS and CDR2 is YYNGEE. CDR3 length equals 15 residues. Trimming stripped 0 bases from V and 0 bases from J, with 10 bases between. The CDR3 reads CASSVDPAGSYEQYF. The CDR3 DNA sequence: TGTGCCAGCAGCGTAGACCCTGCAGGCTCCTACGAGCAGTACTTC.

The V gene is TRBV11-2, the J gene TRBJ1-1; D call uncertain. The CDR3 extends over 14 amino acids. Per germline, CDR1 SGHAT and CDR2 FQNNGV. The V and J ends lost 0 bases and 4 bases respectively, with 9 bases between them. Here the CDR3 DNA reads TGTGCCAGCAGCTTAGACTTCGGTGGCACTGAAGCTTTCTTT. Translating it yields CASSLDFGGTEAFF.

The rearrangement links TRBV10-2 to TRBJ1-2; TRBD1 might be the D (6 bases). Germline-derived CDR1 and CDR2 are WSHSY and SAAADI. V lost 8 bases and J lost 1, with 11 bases in between. The CDR3 runs to 13 residues. CDR3: CASRDILNYGYTF. CDR3 DNA: TGCGCCAGCCGGGACATCCTTAACTATGGCTACACCTTC.

The J gene is TRBJ2-5, the V gene TRBV6-6; no definite D call. Germline V gene data show CDR1 as MNHNY and CDR2 as SVGAGI (reference sequence). V gave up 7 bases and J gave up 4 bases, with 10 bases separating them. This CDR3 has 12 residues. The chain's CDR3 is CASMGSGETQYF. The CDR3 region has the DNA TGTGCCAGCATGGGGTCAGGAGAGACCCAGTACTTC.

The sample holds a few counts of this clone. This chain links TRBV27 with TRBJ1-6; D is possibly TRBD1 (5 bases). The V end lost 6 bases, the J end lost 0 bases, and 24 bases lay between the germline ends. Germline V gene lookup returns CDR1 MNHEY and CDR2 SMNVEV (reference sequence). CDR3 length: 20 amino acids. CDR3 bases: TGTGCCAGCAGCCCCCCATCGGGCGGACCCCAGGGCTCCTATAATTCACCCCTCCACTTT. It specifies CASSPPSGGPQGSYNSPLHF.

The chain joins TRBV6-5 to TRBJ2-7, with D maybe TRBD2 (5 bases). The ends were cut back, 0 bases at V and 6 bases at J, with 12 bases in the middle. The CDR3 runs to 14 residues. The V gene's germline CDR1 is MNHEY and CDR2 SVGAGI. DNA for the CDR3: TGTGCCAGCAGTTACTCGACCGGCGGACTCGAGCAGTACTTC. Translating it yields CASSYSTGGLEQYF.

The V gene is TRBV27, the J gene TRBJ1-5; D call uncertain. Trimming pared 5 bases from V and 5 bases from J, leaving 10 bases between. The CDR3 covers 13 residues. Germline assignment: CDR1 MNHEY and CDR2 SMNVEV (reference sequence). The DNA for the CDR3 is TGTGCCAGCAGTCGGGAACCCTATCAGCCCCAGCATTTT. This translates into CASSREPYQPQHF.

The chain is built from TRBV6-5 and TRBJ2-7; TRBD1 matches at 8 bases. The CDR3 sequence is 12 residues long. Per germline, CDR1 MNHEY and CDR2 SVGAGI. The V segment lost 4 bases and the J segment 13 bases; nucleotides outside the gene matches: 9. Here the CDR3 DNA reads TGTGCCAGCAGTTCACAGACAGGGGTTACTTACTTC. Residues: CASSSQTGVTYF.

V usage is TRBV18 and J usage is TRBJ2-7; D call uncertain. Trimming stripped 2 bases from V and 1 base from J, with 12 bases between. This CDR3 is built from 15 residues. Germline CDR1 KGHSH, CDR2 LQKENI. Here the CDR3 reads CASSPGDFVSYEQYF. The CDR3 DNA is TGTGCCAGCTCACCAGGCGACTTCGTTTCCTACGAGCAGTACTTC.